Below, 13 T cell receptor beta chains from the same sample are listed, as sequenced in a study of blood T cells in healthy people across ages. The second PCR ran 7 to 11 cycles with a sample-barcoded 5' primer and J-beta primers. Using its own MiXCR run on the 5' RACE reads, TCRdb lists one record per CDR3 protein. The data show roughly 1.9 million distinct CDR3 sequences, about two fifths seen once. Sample: blood. The receptor source for this set is a human donor in good health.

This clonotype came up a few times. The J gene is TRBJ2-6, the V gene TRBV7-9; a weak D match, TRBD1 (8 bases). The CDR3 runs 15 residues. Trimming took off 8 bases at V and 3 bases at J, with 14 bases between the two ends. Per germline, CDR1 SEHNR and CDR2 FQNEAQ (reference sequence). The CDR3 loop reads CASDYRGGGANVLTF. The CDR3 bases are TGTGCCAGCGACTACAGGGGGGGTGGGGCCAACGTCCTGACTTTC. The whole variable domain, remainder taken from reference TRBV7-9 and TRBJ2-6, is DTGVSQNPRHKITKRGQNVTFRCDPISEHNRLYWYRQTLGQGPEFLTYFQNEAQLEKSRLLSDRFSAERPKGSFSTLEIQRTEQGDSAMYLCASDYRGGGANVLTFGAGSRLTVL.

The rearrangement links TRBV2 to TRBJ1-5; D possibly corresponds to TRBD1 (6 bases). Germline V gene lookup returns CDR1 SNHLY and CDR2 FYNNEI. Trimming cost V 9 bases and J 1 base, with 13 bases left between them. The CDR3 spans 14 residues. The CDR3 region has the DNA TGTGCCAGTGGTGGACAGTCAAGCAATCAGCCCCAGCATTTT. This translates into CASGGQSSNQPQHF.

This clonotype appeared a few times. This chain uses TRBV4-1 with TRBJ2-5, with D perhaps TRBD1 (6 bases). The J call may be in error: the DNA end matches TRBJ2-7 better. In germline, CDR1 is MGHRA, CDR2 YSYEKL. This CDR3 comprises 15 residues. The chain's CDR3 is CASSLRAQGTYEQYF. CDR3 nucleotides: TGCGCCAGCAGCCTCCGCGCTCAGGGGACCTACGAGCAGTACTTC.

This clonotype was recorded a few times. This chain uses TRBV11-2 with TRBJ1-1, with 7 bases matching TRBD1. V dropped 7 bases and J dropped 5; count of bases not matched to a gene: 10. Germline V gives CDR1 SGHAT, CDR2 FQNNGV. The CDR3 loop spans 14 amino acids. The CDR3 coding sequence is TGTGCCAGCACCTATAGACAGGGACGGACTGAAGCTTTCTTT. Its protein product is CASTYRQGRTEAFF.

The chain carries TRBV5-1 and TRBJ2-3; maybe TRBD1 (6 bases). In germline, CDR1 is SGHRS, CDR2 YFSETQ. V was shortened by 4 bases and J by 1 base, with 13 bases between the two germline ends. The CDR3 extends over 15 amino acids. The CDR3 DNA follows: TGCGCCAGCAGCAAGGACAGCTCCCGCACAGATACGCAGTATTTT. This gives the protein CASSKDSSRTDTQYF.

This clonotype was detected a few times. The chain joins TRBV5-1 to TRBJ1-1; D remains ambiguous. The V end was cut by 4 bases, the J end by 1 base, with 14 bases between. CDR3 length: 15 residues. The germline gives CDR1 SGHRS, CDR2 YFSETQ. This CDR3 reads CASSGTSTANTEAFF. The CDR3 DNA reads as TGCGCCAGCAGCGGAACCTCAACAGCGAACACTGAAGCTTTCTTT. Using reference TRBV5-1 and TRBJ1-1 for the parts outside the CDR3, the full variable domain is KAGVTQTPRYLIKTRGQQVTLSCSPISGHRSVSWYQQTPGQGLQFLFEYFSETQRNKGNFPGRFSGRQFSNSRSEMNVSTLELGDSALYLCASSGTSTANTEAFFGQGTRLTVV.

V gene TRBV6-6 combines with J gene TRBJ1-1, with no clear D. Germline V gives CDR1 MNHNY, CDR2 SVGAGI (reference sequence). V was cut by 5 bases and J by 7 bases, with 8 bases left in between. The CDR3 spans 11 residues. CDR3 DNA sequence: TGTGCCAGCAGTCCATTTAATGAAGCTTTCTTT. This gives the protein CASSPFNEAFF.

The V gene is TRBV27, the J gene TRBJ2-1; a possible D gene is TRBD1 (5 bases). Germline CDR1 MNHEY, CDR2 SMNVEV (reference sequence). Trimming pared 6 bases from V and 1 base from J, leaving 13 bases between. The CDR3 covers 15 residues. Here the CDR3 DNA reads TGTGCCAGCAGCCGCGACAGTGAGTCCTACAATGAGCAGTTCTTC. It encodes CASSRDSESYNEQFF.

In this sample, this clonotype turned up a few times. J is TRBJ1-2 and V is TRBV9, with 9 bases that match TRBD1. With 3 bases clipped from V and 7 bases from J, the junction kept 13 bases outside the gene matches. Germline values: CDR1 SGDLS, CDR2 YYNGEE. This CDR3 region has 16 residues. The CDR3 loop is CASSAAPGQGVGGYTF. CDR3 nucleotides: TGTGCCAGCAGCGCAGCACCGGGACAGGGAGTGGGTGGCTACACCTTC.

This clonotype came up a few times. The V gene is TRBV4-2, the J gene TRBJ2-1, with 9 bases that match TRBD2. Germline-derived CDR1 and CDR2 are LGHNA and YNFKEQ. CDR3 length equals 16 residues. Trimming cost V 6 bases and J 3 bases; bases outside gene matches: 9. CDR3 residues: CASSPNPSGNYNEQFF. The CDR3 region has the DNA TGTGCCAGCAGTCCGAATCCTAGCGGGAACTACAATGAGCAGTTCTTC.

This chain connects TRBV7-9 to TRBJ2-5, with 8 bases fitting TRBD1. The assigned J gene may be wrong: the sequence end matches TRBJ2-7 better. The CDR3 length is 16 residues. The germline gives CDR1 SEHNR, CDR2 FQNEAQ (reference sequence). DNA of the CDR3: TGTGCCAGCAGCTTAACCGAGACAGGGGTCGCATACGAGCAGTACTTC. Translation gives CASSLTETGVAYEQYF.

This chain links TRBV7-2 with TRBJ2-1, with TRBD1 identical over 9 bases. V was pared by 5 bases and J by 9 bases, with 14 bases of the junction left unmatched. CDR3 length: 16 residues. CDR1 is SGHTA, CDR2 FQGNSA, per germline. The CDR3 region is CTSSLGGTGYYLEQFF. CDR3 DNA: TGTACCAGCAGCCTAGGCGGGACAGGGTACTACCTTGAGCAGTTCTTC.

This chain uses TRBV5-1 with TRBJ2-1; 12 positions match TRBD2. Germline CDR1 SGHRS, CDR2 YFSETQ. V lost 0 bases and J lost 9; bases outside the gene matches: 7. The CDR3 is made up of 16 amino acids. CDR3 region: CASSLGLAGEWLEQFF. Here the CDR3 DNA reads TGCGCCAGCAGCTTGGGACTAGCGGGGGAATGGCTTGAGCAGTTCTTC.